This TCR beta chain originates from a study of vaccination and CD4 T cells after COVID-19. Study information: SARS-CoV-2 PCR on nasal swabs had been positive for the convalescent patients; about 9 were mild and one was severe. Post-COVID samples were collected a median roughly 3 months following diagnosis, spanning 35 to 161. General study findings and limits: In convalescent patients, a median about 90% of post-vaccine SARS-CoV-2-reactive clones appeared only after vaccination.

The Oncomine TCR Beta short-read assay was what sequenced the DNA obtained from cultured CD4+ T cells. MiXCR, applied by TCRdb to the PCR reads, yields one record per CDR3 protein. The data contain approximately 17,000 distinct CDR3 sequences, around 50% of them singletons. As for time point: late sampling 161 to 241 days after vaccination in three convalescent patients. This sample's treatment: roughly nine-day PBMC culture with coronavirus spike peptide pools or control peptides (ViraFEST assay). Medium was half-exchanged with fresh IL-2 medium on days 3 and 7. In regard to this clonotype: Its antigen is as yet unknown.

V lost 4 bases to trimming and J lost 5 bases; unmatched junction nucleotides: 10. The CDR3 is 15 residues long. Germline-derived CDR1 and CDR2 are ENHRY and SYGVKD. The source was CD4+ T cells from blood, cultured in vitro, collected about 7 months after SARS-CoV-2 vaccination. The clonotype comes from a human donor who had recovered from COVID-19. This rearrangement joins TRBV10-3 to TRBJ1-2, with TRBD1 matching over 7 bases. CDR3 protein: CAISVTTGRGYGYTF. CDR3 in DNA: TGTGCCATCAGTGTGACGACAGGGAGAGGGTATGGCTACACCTTC.